This T cell receptor beta chain stems from a study of blood T cell repertoires in COVID-19. V was cut by 8 bases and J by 10 bases, with 9 bases left in between. CDR3 length: 10 amino acids. The germline V gene has CDR1 SNHLY and CDR2 FYNNEI. Profiled with immunoSEQ multiplex PCR; TCRdb holds only in-frame clones, not every one. The sample carries around 260,000 clones, around 87% recorded once. The chain joins TRBV2 to TRBJ2-1, with a weak D call TRBD2 (6 bases). The TCR comes from a woman aged 45-65 years with acute or convalescent COVID-19. Material for sequencing was peripheral blood. This CDR3 is CASVGGEQFF. The CDR3 DNA is TGTGCCAGCGTTGGGGGGGAGCAGTTCTTC.